This TCR beta chain derives from a study of shared clonotypes between healthy human individuals. In the study overall: Donor ages ranged 18 to 49 years: a couple of women, a few men.

Germline loops: CDR1 MNHNS, CDR2 SASEGT. J was trimmed by 6 bases and V by 4 bases; bases with no gene match: 17. This CDR3 spans 18 amino acids. Genomic DNA per cell subset filled all wells of several immunoSEQ plates. Profiled with immunoSEQ multiplex PCR; TCRdb holds only in-frame clones, not every one. The sample records about 2.4 million clones, roughly nine tenths being singletons. The source is a young man in good health. The sample comprised naive CD4+ T cells sorted from blood. The subset here: CD45RA+ positively selected. V usage is TRBV6-1 and J usage is TRBJ2-1; TRBD1 matches at 8 bases. The CDR3 DNA is TGTGCCAGCAGTGTAAACCCCCCAGCGACAGGGGTGAGCAATGAGCAGTTCTTC. It translates to CASSVNPPATGVSNEQFF.